Listed below are T cell receptor beta chains from one sample, sequenced in a study of blood T cell repertoires in COVID-19. Data came from immunoSEQ multiplex PCR; TCRdb stores just in-frame clones and leaves some out. Here the sample spans about 200,000 clones, around 86% being singletons. The sequencing sample was made of PBMCs or T cells enriched from blood (not recorded which). These receptors all stem from a man aged 35-49 years with acute COVID-19. Each CDR3 is given with its conserved first and last residue. D genes are given only for firm matches. The size entry is marked missing in some rows and otherwise reads once, few, many or a size class.

J gene	clone size	V gene	D gene	CDR3 DNA	CDR3 protein
TRBJ2-1	.	TRBV5-1	TRBD2	TGCGCCAGCAGCTTCCAGACTAGCACCGATGAGCAGTTCTTC	CASSFQTSTDEQFF
TRBJ2-7	.	TRBV4-2	TRBD2	TGTGCCAGCAGCCCCACTGAGGGACTAGCGGGAACGGGCGAGCAGTACTTC	CASSPTEGLAGTGEQYF
TRBJ1-1	.	TRBV19	.	TGTGCCAGTAGTATGAGGAACACTGAAGCTTTCTTT	CASSMRNTEAFF
TRBJ1-4	.	TRBV12-3/TRBV12-4	.	TGTGCCAGCTCCTCAGGGGCAATCGAAAAACTGTTTTTT	CASSSGAIEKLFF
TRBJ1-3	.	TRBV5-1	.	TGCGCCAGCAGCTTGGGTACGACAAGGTCGGACACCATATATTTT	CASSLGTTRSDTIYF
TRBJ2-4	.	TRBV19	TRBD2	TGTGCCAGTAGTAATCGGGAGGGAAGTTACTTAGCCAAAAACATTCAGTACTTC	CASSNREGSYLAKNIQYF
TRBJ2-5	.	TRBV3-1/TRBV3-2	TRBD2	TGTGCCAGCAGTCGAGCCTTAGCGGGAGGGCAAGAGACCCAGTACTTC	CASSRALAGGQETQYF
TRBJ1-2	.	TRBV6-1	.	TGTGCCAGCAGTGAAGCACAGCATGGCTACACCTTC	CASSEAQHGYTF
TRBJ2-7	.	TRBV7-9	TRBD1	TGTGCCAGCAGCTTAGTAGGCGGACAGGGTCGGTCCGAGCAGTACTTC	CASSLVGGQGRSEQYF
TRBJ2-7	.	TRBV24-1	TRBD2	TGTGCCACCAGTGGTAAGGCTAGCGGAGAGTACGAGCAGTACTTC	CATSGKASGEYEQYF
TRBJ2-7	.	TRBV7-8	TRBD2	TGTGCCAGCAGACCTAGCGGGGGCCATGGATACGAGCAGTACTTC	CASRPSGGHGYEQYF
TRBJ1-1	.	TRBV5-6	.	TGTGCCAGCAGCTTGTCGGGGGGCAAAGTCACTGAAGCTTTCTTT	CASSLSGGKVTEAFF
TRBJ1-2	.	TRBV10-3	TRBD1	TGTGCCATCAGTGGCGAAACCCCCGGACAGGGGGCAAACTATGGCTACACCTTC	CAISGETPGQGANYGYTF
TRBJ1-5	once	TRBV3-1/TRBV3-2	.	TGTGCCAGCAGCCTAGGGGTAAATCGTCAGCCCCAGCATTTT	CASSLGVNRQPQHF
TRBJ1-2	.	TRBV7-9	TRBD1	TGTGCCAGCAGCAGCAACCGGGACAGGGGATATGGCTACACCTTC	CASSSNRDRGYGYTF
TRBJ2-7	.	TRBV10-3	TRBD1	TGTGCCATCCAAGAGTGGGGACAGTCAGGTTACGAGCAGTACTTC	CAIQEWGQSGYEQYF
TRBJ2-1	.	TRBV5-5	.	TGTGCCAGCAGCTTCCTAAGAAGTGCGAATGAGCAGTTCTTC	CASSFLRSANEQFF
TRBJ2-4	.	TRBV3-1/TRBV3-2	TRBD1	TGTGCCAGCAGCCAAGCTCGAGGCAGGGACAGTAACATTCAGTACTTC	CASSQARGRDSNIQYF
TRBJ1-2	.	TRBV27	.	TGTGCCAGCAAACTCACCCTTAATGGCTACACCTTC	CASKLTLNGYTF
TRBJ2-5	.	TRBV28	TRBD2	TGTGCCAGCAGTGGGACTAGGGAGACCCAGTACTTC	CASSGTRETQYF
TRBJ2-7	.	TRBV6-6	.	TGTGCCAGCACCCACAGGCTAACCTACGAGCAGTACTTC	CASTHRLTYEQYF
TRBJ1-1	.	TRBV7-3	TRBD1	TGTGCCAGCACTAGGACAGGGGGTAAGGACACTGAAGCTTTCTTT	CASTRTGGKDTEAFF
TRBJ2-7	.	TRBV30	.	TGTGCCTGGAGTGTGAGTTATTTCGAGCAGTACTTC	CAWSVSYFEQYF
TRBJ2-7	.	TRBV18	.	TGTGCCAGCTCACCACTTGAAACAGTCTCCTACGAGCAGTACTTC	CASSPLETVSYEQYF
TRBJ2-2	.	TRBV9	.	TGTGCCAGCAGCGTTGGCTTTGACACCGGGGAGCTGTTTTTT	CASSVGFDTGELFF
TRBJ1-2	.	TRBV13	TRBD1	TGTGCCAGCAGCGCCAAACTCAGGGGGATCTATGGCTACACCTTC	CASSAKLRGIYGYTF
TRBJ2-7	.	TRBV6-5	TRBD1	TGTGCCAGCAGTATCCATCGGGACAGAAGCAGCGAGCAGTACTTC	CASSIHRDRSSEQYF
TRBJ2-4	.	TRBV30	TRBD1	TGTGCCTGGACTGGACAGGGGCTAATTAATAACATTCAGTACTTC	CAWTGQGLINNIQYF